The 23 T cell receptor beta chains below come from one sample, sequenced in a study of T cells expressing NK-cell markers. TCRdb re-called the 5' RACE reads; every CDR3 protein appears as one record, without DNA. The listing contains about 110,000 distinct CDR3 sequences. Material for sequencing was blood T cells: a sorted CD56 or NKG2C T cell subset, CD4+ or CD8+ T cells, or bulk PBMC T cells (not recorded which). The origin of the receptors is a woman between 18 and 75 years old in good health.

V gene TRBV29-1 combines with J gene TRBJ2-7. Germline CDR1 SQVTM, CDR2 ANQGSEA. The length of the CDR3 is 12 residues. CDR3 amino acids: CSVENRLNEQYF.

This chain links TRBV7-9 with TRBJ1-2. CDR1 SEHNR and CDR2 FQNEAQ come from the germline V gene (reference sequence). There are 14 residues in the CDR3. CDR3 sequence reads: CASSPRRESSGYTF.

The genes are TRBV12-3 or TRBV12-4 and TRBJ1-3; TCRdb's assignment of TRBD1 cannot be checked, as there is no DNA. CDR3 length equals 14 residues. CDR3 sequence: CASSEQVSGNTIYF.

The chain joins TRBV10-2 to TRBJ1-5; checking the TCRdb D call of TRBD1 is not possible without DNA. CDR1 is WSHSY, CDR2 SAAADI, per germline. This CDR3 comprises 16 residues. The CDR3 is CASMDRRQAGKQPQHF.

This chain uses TRBV4-2 with TRBJ2-2. The germline gives CDR1 LGHNA, CDR2 YNFKEQ. The CDR3 contains 15 residues. The CDR3: CASSQGGSGTGELFF.

J is TRBJ1-1 and V is TRBV7-9. This CDR3 region has 15 residues. Germline V gene data show CDR1 as SEHNR and CDR2 as FQNEAQ (reference sequence). CDR3 amino acids: CASSLGGFMNTEAFF. The variable domain in full, completed from reference TRBV7-9 and TRBJ1-1, reads DTGVSQNPRHKITKRGQNVTFRCDPISEHNRLYWYRQTLGQGPEFLTYFQNEAQLEKSRLLSDRFSAERPKGSFSTLEIQRTEQGDSAMYLCASSLGGFMNTEAFFGQGTRLTVV.

V usage is TRBV7-9 and J usage is TRBJ2-7. The germline V gene encodes CDR1 SEHNR and CDR2 FQNEAQ (reference sequence). The CDR3 extends over 13 amino acids. The chain's CDR3 is CASTYGSSYEQYF. The whole variable domain, remainder taken from reference TRBV7-9 and TRBJ2-7, is DTGVSQNPRHKITKRGQNVTFRCDPISEHNRLYWYRQTLGQGPEFLTYFQNEAQLEKSRLLSDRFSAERPKGSFSTLEIQRTEQGDSAMYLCASTYGSSYEQYFGPGTRLTVT.

The chain carries TRBV5-4 and TRBJ2-1; TCRdb designates TRBD2, a call that cannot be tested without DNA. Germline values: CDR1 SGHNT, CDR2 YYREEE (reference sequence). The CDR3 length is 14 residues. CDR3 sequence reads: CASSLGTSLNEQFF.

The rearrangement joins TRBV24-1 to TRBJ2-5; TCRdb's D gene call, TRBD1, goes unchecked for lack of DNA. CDR1 is KGHDR and CDR2 is SFDVKD in the germline V gene. The CDR3 contains 17 residues. The CDR3 loop is CATSDFEGTGMAETQYF.

The CDR3 sequence: CASRVPGLAGGPDVEDTQYF. This chain links TRBV2 with TRBJ2-3; TCRdb gives TRBD2 as the D gene, but with no DNA this cannot be confirmed. This CDR3 region has 20 residues. The germline CDR1 and CDR2 sequences are SNHLY and FYNNEI.

This chain connects TRBV4-2 to TRBJ2-2. The CDR3 is made up of 14 amino acids. Germline loops: CDR1 LGHNA, CDR2 YNFKEQ. The CDR3 region is CASSQDVSSGELFF.

This chain connects TRBV6-2 or TRBV6-3 to TRBJ2-3; there is no DNA to check the TCRdb D call of TRBD2. Germline V gives CDR1 MNHEY, CDR2 SVGEGT. CDR3 length: 14 residues. CDR3 region: CASTTGGPADTQYF.

V usage is TRBV7-2 and J usage is TRBJ2-3; TCRdb reports TRBD1, a call that lacks DNA to check it against. The CDR3 spans 12 residues. Germline lookup yields CDR1 SGHTA and CDR2 FQGNSA. This chain's CDR3 is CASGLWGDTQYF.

The V and J genes are TRBV29-1 and TRBJ2-7; there is no DNA to check the TCRdb D call of TRBD2. From germline, CDR1 is SQVTM and CDR2 ANQGSEA. This CDR3 region has 13 residues. The CDR3 loop is CSVAGRGGYEQYF.

The CDR3 spells CASSLFRTDDNEQFF. J is TRBJ2-1 and V is TRBV28; the TCRdb call, TRBD1, lacks DNA for checking. The germline CDR1 and CDR2 sequences are MDHEN and SYDVKM. This CDR3 region has 15 residues.

V and J are TRBV4-1 and TRBJ2-3. The CDR3 covers 12 residues. Germline V gene sequence: CDR1 MGHRA, CDR2 YSYEKL. The CDR3 sequence: CASSQAGDTQYF.

The chain carries TRBV7-8 and TRBJ2-2; TCRdb lists TRBD1, though no DNA is available to test this call. Per germline, CDR1 SGHVS and CDR2 FQNEAQ. There are 17 residues in the CDR3. The CDR3 reads CASSLEGTAFNTGELFF.

V and J are TRBV29-1 and TRBJ1-1; the TRBD1 assignment by TCRdb is unverifiable without DNA. This CDR3 comprises 14 residues. Germline CDR1 and CDR2: SQVTM and ANQGSEA. CDR3 loop: CSALVGGGYTEAFF.

The rearrangement links TRBV29-1 to TRBJ2-1; TCRdb names TRBD2, which stays unverified in the absence of DNA. This CDR3 has 13 residues. Germline CDR1 reads SQVTM; CDR2 reads ANQGSEA. The CDR3 sequence is CSVTGLLGDEQFF.

The chain carries TRBV5-6 and TRBJ2-1. This CDR3 spans 12 amino acids. Per germline, CDR1 SGHDT and CDR2 YYEEEE. The CDR3 sequence: CASSPDFNEQFF.

The chain employs TRBV20-1 and TRBJ2-7; the D call of TRBD2 rests on TCRdb alone, since no DNA is present to check it. The CDR3 consists of 14 residues. Germline V gives CDR1 DFQATT, CDR2 SNEGSKA (reference sequence). CDR3 amino acids: CSARIRDYRYEQYF.

The rearrangement uses TRBV2 and TRBJ2-1. Germline CDR1 is SNHLY and CDR2 is FYNNEI. This CDR3 is built from 12 residues. CDR3 in amino acids: CASSPYYNEQFF.

The chain is built from TRBV11-2 and TRBJ2-2; TCRdb selects TRBD1, and the lack of DNA leaves this call unchecked. The CDR3 is 16 residues long. Germline V gives CDR1 SGHAT, CDR2 FQNNGV. CDR3 region: CASSFLTGGLGGELFF.